What follows are 23 T cell receptor beta chains derived from one specimen sequenced in a study of blood T cell repertoires in COVID-19. Here immunoSEQ multiplex PCR was the method, and the copy in TCRdb shows in-frame clones only, minus some. This table holds fewer than 65,000 clones, approximately 89% found once. Sequencing input: peripheral blood. The receptors were gathered from a middle-aged man with acute or convalescent COVID-19.

This sequence joins TRBV28 and TRBJ2-6; perhaps TRBD1 as D (6 bases). V shed 3 bases and J shed 2 bases, with 20 bases lying between them. CDR3 length: 19 amino acids. Germline assignment: CDR1 MDHEN and CDR2 SYDVKM. This chain's CDR3 is CASSFIFAGQWPGANVLTF. In DNA, the CDR3 is TGTGCCAGCAGTTTTATATTTGCTGGACAGTGGCCTGGGGCCAACGTCCTGACTTTC. The full variable domain, with the rest looked up from reference TRBV28 and TRBJ2-6, is DVKVTQSSRYLVKRTGEKVFLECVQDMDHENMFWYRQDPGLGLRLIYFSYDVKMKEKGDIPEGYSVSREKKERFSLILESASTNQTSMYLCASSFIFAGQWPGANVLTFGAGSRLTVL.

The chain links TRBV3-1 (or the pseudogene TRBV3-2) to TRBJ1-1; 8 nucleotides align to TRBD1. The J segment lost 4 bases and the V segment lost 5 bases, leaving 6 bases of the junction unmatched. The CDR3 length is 14 residues. The V gene's germline CDR1 is LGHDT and CDR2 YNNKEL (reference sequence). The CDR3: CASSSRTGGTEAFF. CDR3 coding DNA: TGTGCCAGCAGCTCGCGAACAGGGGGCACTGAAGCTTTCTTT.

V and J are TRBV12-5 and TRBJ1-5; TRBD1 is a possible D gene (5 bases). V shed 5 bases and J shed 3 bases, with 11 bases lying between them. The length of the CDR3 is 14 residues. Germline V CDR1 and CDR2: LGHNT, FRNRAP. The CDR3 is CASGTGGDNQPQHF. The CDR3 DNA sequence: TGTGCTAGTGGTACCGGAGGGGACAATCAGCCCCAGCATTTT.

The chain combines TRBV5-1 with TRBJ1-4, with TRBD1 matching 9 bases. The CDR3 has 16 residues. The V gene's germline CDR1 is SGHRS and CDR2 YFSETQ. After removal of 2 bases from V and 6 bases from J, the junction contained 8 bases not matched to a gene. CDR3 DNA: TGCGCCAGCAGCTTCGGACAGGGGATATTGGATGAAAAACTGTTTTTT. It translates to CASSFGQGILDEKLFF.

The chain uses TRBV4-2 and TRBJ2-1; 11 bases agree with TRBD2. Germline CDR1 reads LGHNA; CDR2 reads YNFKEQ. The CDR3 spans 17 residues. V gave up 0 bases and J gave up 4 bases; unmatched junction bases: 5. CDR3 nucleotide sequence: TGTGCCAGCAGCCAAGATTCTAGCGGGGGGAGATACAATGAGCAGTTCTTC. Translated: CASSQDSSGGRYNEQFF.

The chain carries TRBV5-5 and TRBJ1-1; the D gene is possibly TRBD1 (5 bases). The V end lost 1 base, the J end lost 3 bases, and 13 bases lay between the germline ends. Germline V gene sequence: CDR1 SGHKS, CDR2 YYEKEE (reference sequence). The CDR3 is 15 residues long. CDR3 loop: CASSLRGDVDTEAFF. CDR3 in DNA: TGTGCCAGCAGCTTGCGGGGGGACGTGGACACTGAAGCTTTCTTT. The full variable domain, in which reference TRBV5-5 and TRBJ1-1 provide the parts outside the CDR3, is DAGVTQSPTHLIKTRGQQVTLRCSPISGHKSVSWYQQVLGQGPQFIFQYYEKEERGRGNFPDRFSARQFPNYSSELNVNALLLGDSALYLCASSLRGDVDTEAFFGQGTRLTVV.

The genes are TRBV18 and TRBJ1-1, with TRBD1 as a possible D gene (5 bases). This CDR3 has 14 residues. The ends were cut back, 0 bases at V and 7 bases at J, with 12 bases in the middle. Germline V gene sequence: CDR1 KGHSH, CDR2 LQKENI. This CDR3 reads CASSPPPGGSEAFF. The CDR3 coding sequence is TGTGCCAGCTCACCACCGCCCGGGGGGAGTGAAGCTTTCTTT.

V and J are TRBV28 and TRBJ1-6; D is perhaps TRBD1 (5 bases). The V end was cut by 8 bases, the J end by 14 bases, with 13 bases between. Germline CDR1 MDHEN, CDR2 SYDVKM. The CDR3 runs 11 residues. CDR3 nucleotide sequence: TGTGCCAGCCGGGCAGGGAGGGCCCTCCACTTT. The encoded protein is CASRAGRALHF. The entire variable domain, with the rest obtained from reference TRBV28 and TRBJ1-6, is as follows: DVKVTQSSRYLVKRTGEKVFLECVQDMDHENMFWYRQDPGLGLRLIYFSYDVKMKEKGDIPEGYSVSREKKERFSLILESASTNQTSMYLCASRAGRALHFGNGTRLTVT.

The chain has TRBV7-9 and TRBJ1-6; D gene uncertain. V was trimmed by 3 bases and J by 0 bases, leaving 12 bases between them. CDR1 and CDR2 (germline): SEHNR, FQNEAQ (reference sequence). This CDR3 region has 17 residues. The CDR3 nucleotides read TGTGCCAGCAGCTTCACATCTAGGAGCTCCTATAATTCACCCCTCCACTTT. Protein product: CASSFTSRSSYNSPLHF.

The chain couples TRBV30 to TRBJ1-1; tentative D call: TRBD1 (5 bases). Germline lookup yields CDR1 GTSNPN and CDR2 SVGIG (reference sequence). Trimming stripped 4 bases from V and 0 bases from J, with 24 bases between. The CDR3 spans 18 residues. Here the CDR3 DNA reads TGTGCCTGGAACCAAAGGGGCCGGAAGAAATCGATGAACACTGAAGCTTTCTTT. Amino acids: CAWNQRGRKKSMNTEAFF.

The V and J genes are TRBV5-1 and TRBJ2-1, with 7 bases identical to TRBD2. CDR3 size: 12 residues. Germline values: CDR1 SGHRS, CDR2 YFSETQ. The junction had 3 bases not matched to a gene; V was cut back by 3 bases and J by 9 bases. The CDR3 sequence is CASSSGGSEQFF. CDR3 coding DNA: TGCGCCAGCAGCTCGGGGGGTAGTGAGCAGTTCTTC. Complete variable domain (other parts from reference TRBV5-1 and TRBJ2-1): KAGVTQTPRYLIKTRGQQVTLSCSPISGHRSVSWYQQTPGQGLQFLFEYFSETQRNKGNFPGRFSGRQFSNSRSEMNVSTLELGDSALYLCASSSGGSEQFFGPGTRLTVL.

The chain uses TRBV3-1 (or the pseudogene TRBV3-2) and TRBJ1-2, with 10 bases aligning to TRBD1. The germline CDR1 and CDR2 sequences are LGHDT and YNNKEL (reference sequence). This CDR3 is built from 14 residues. V lost 6 bases to trimming and J lost 1 base; unmatched junction nucleotides: 2. CDR3 amino acids: CASSRTGGNYGYTF. As DNA, the CDR3 is TGTGCCAGCAGTCGGACAGGGGGTAACTATGGCTACACCTTC.

A remark on this clone: The same CDR3 can be traced to other DNA sequences in this sample. The V and J genes are TRBV5-4 and TRBJ1-2; D is perhaps TRBD1 (5 bases). Germline lookup yields CDR1 SGHNT and CDR2 YYREEE (reference sequence). The CDR3 runs 14 residues. V lost 0 bases to trimming and J lost 0 bases, with 6 bases between them. Here the CDR3 DNA reads TGTGCCAGCAGCTTGGCGGGGGCTAACTATGGCTACACCTTC. Translation gives CASSLAGANYGYTF.

J is TRBJ2-7 and V is TRBV3-1 (or the pseudogene TRBV3-2), with D unclear. This CDR3 has 16 amino acids. CDR1 and CDR2 (germline): LGHDT, YNNKEL (reference sequence). Trimming left V 0 bases short and J 2 bases short, with 14 bases between. CDR3 region: CASSQDFQSPTYEQYF. The CDR3 coding sequence is TGTGCCAGCAGCCAAGATTTTCAGTCGCCAACCTACGAGCAGTACTTC.

This clone was seen a single time. This chain links TRBV18 with TRBJ2-1, with 12 bases lining up with TRBD2. V was pared by 0 bases and J by 2 bases, with 5 bases of the junction left unmatched. Germline V gene lookup returns CDR1 KGHSH and CDR2 LQKENI. The CDR3 extends over 18 amino acids. DNA for the CDR3: TGTGCCAGCTCACCACCGGGTCTAGCGGGGGGGCCCTACAATGAGCAGTTCTTC. It yields the protein CASSPPGLAGGPYNEQFF.

The chain carries TRBV27 and TRBJ2-1; 14 bases line up with TRBD2. The CDR3 runs 18 residues. V was clipped by 3 bases and J by 8 bases; unmatched bases: 12. Germline V lookup: CDR1 MNHEY, CDR2 SMNVEV (reference sequence). The CDR3 region has the DNA TGTGCCAGCAGTTTGTGGCCGACTAGCGGGGGGGCCGAGGATGAGCAGTTCTTC. Its translation is CASSLWPTSGGAEDEQFF.

The chain links TRBV6-1 to TRBJ2-6; D remains unclear. V shed 1 base and J shed 0 bases, with 7 bases lying between them. The CDR3 length is 16 residues. The germline V gene encodes CDR1 MNHNS and CDR2 SASEGT. CDR3: CASSEGPPSGANVLTF. CDR3 DNA sequence: TGTGCCAGCAGTGAAGGTCCTCCCTCTGGGGCCAACGTCCTGACTTTC.

This clone has only a few counts. CDR3 protein: CASTKGGQGARAEKLFF. For the CDR3, the DNA is TGTGCCAGTACCAAGGGAGGACAGGGGGCGAGAGCTGAAAAACTGTTTTTT. V is TRBV19 and J is TRBJ1-4, with 11 positions matching TRBD1. Germline V gene sequence: CDR1 LNHDA, CDR2 SQIVND (reference sequence). V dropped 7 bases and J dropped 7; count of bases not matched to a gene: 14. This CDR3 comprises 17 residues.

As DNA, the CDR3 is TGTGCCTGGAGGGGACTAGCGGGGGACGCGAACACCGGGGAGCTGTTTTTT. As protein: CAWRGLAGDANTGELFF. The J gene is TRBJ2-2, the V gene TRBV30; 14 nucleotides align to TRBD2. This CDR3 region has 17 residues. Germline loops: CDR1 GTSNPN, CDR2 SVGIG (reference sequence). J was trimmed by 0 bases and V by 3 bases; bases with no gene match: 3.

V is TRBV3-1 (or the pseudogene TRBV3-2) and J is TRBJ2-7; 7 bases line up with TRBD2. V shed 5 bases and J 6 bases; nucleotides not matched to a gene: 16. Germline CDR1 is LGHDT and CDR2 is YNNKEL (reference sequence). The CDR3 is 16 amino acids. The CDR3 protein is CASSGTGTTSFREQYF. CDR3 sequence (DNA): TGTGCCAGCAGCGGAACCGGGACTACCTCATTTCGCGAGCAGTACTTC.

The gene calls are TRBV9 and TRBJ1-2; D call uncertain. CDR3 length: 13 amino acids. Trimming shortened V by 1 base and J by 4 bases, and 8 bases separated the two germline ends. CDR1 is SGDLS, CDR2 YYNGEE, per germline. The CDR3: CASSVQAGYGYTF. DNA for the CDR3: TGTGCCAGCAGCGTACAGGCGGGCTATGGCTACACCTTC.

The genes are TRBV2 and TRBJ1-5; the D is unclear. This CDR3 is built from 14 residues. CDR1 is SNHLY and CDR2 is FYNNEI in the germline V gene. The V gene lost 3 bases and the J gene lost 4 bases, with 10 bases spanning the gap. In DNA, the CDR3 is TGTGCCAGCAGTGACGAGGGCAGGAATCAGCCCCAGCATTTT. This codes for CASSDEGRNQPQHF.

The rearrangement links TRBV10-3 to TRBJ2-7, with D maybe TRBD1 (6 bases). In germline, CDR1 is ENHRY, CDR2 SYGVKD. V was cut by 10 bases and J by 0 bases, with 13 bases left in between. The CDR3 runs 13 residues. The CDR3, as DNA: TGTGCCAACCGACAGGAGCCCTCCTACGAGCAGTACTTC. Residues: CANRQEPSYEQYF.